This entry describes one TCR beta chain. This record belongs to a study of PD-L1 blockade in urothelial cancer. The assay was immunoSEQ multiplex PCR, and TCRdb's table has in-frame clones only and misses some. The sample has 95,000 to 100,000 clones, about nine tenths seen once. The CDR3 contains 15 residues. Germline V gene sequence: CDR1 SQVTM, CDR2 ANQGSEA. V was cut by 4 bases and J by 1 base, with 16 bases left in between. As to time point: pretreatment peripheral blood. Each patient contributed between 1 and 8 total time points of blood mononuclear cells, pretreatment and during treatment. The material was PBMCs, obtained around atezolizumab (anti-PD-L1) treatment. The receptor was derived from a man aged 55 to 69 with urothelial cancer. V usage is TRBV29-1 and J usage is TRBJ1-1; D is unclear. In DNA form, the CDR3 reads TGCAGCGTTGTCCAGTTTCAATGGTCGAACACTGAAGCTTTCTTT. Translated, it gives CSVVQFQWSNTEAFF.